A selection of T cell receptor beta chains follows, all from one sample in a study of blood T cell repertoires in COVID-19. Libraries were prepared by immunoSEQ multiplex PCR; TCRdb keeps only in-frame clonotypes and omits some of them. Of about 130,000 clones detected, roughly 80% appear once; the ten largest clones hold 9.5% to 15%. Sequencing used peripheral blood. The receptors here all came from a woman aged 30 to 39 who had recovered from COVID-19. The CDR3 runs from the conserved cysteine through the conserved F or W. D genes are given only for firm matches. Some rows mark clone size as missing; the rest say once, few, many or name a class of expanded clone.

TRBJ2-5	14	TRBV6-5	-	TRBD1	CASSPTGAQETQYF	TGTGCCAGCAGCCCGACAGGGGCTCAAGAGACCCAGTACTTC
TRBJ1-2	15	TRBV6-5	-	TRBD1	CASSSWTGEIYGYTF	TGTGCCAGCAGTTCCTGGACAGGGGAAATCTATGGCTACACCTTC
TRBJ1-5	15	TRBV2	-	-	CASTPDGISNQPQHF	TGTGCCAGCACTCCGGACGGGATAAGCAATCAGCCCCAGCATTTT
TRBJ1-1	15	TRBV9	-	-	CASSAGRGMNTEAFF	TGTGCCAGCAGCGCAGGTCGAGGGATGAACACTGAAGCTTTCTTT
TRBJ2-7	19	TRBV15	-	-	CATSTNYVRDRSRTYEQYF	TGTGCCACCAGCACCAACTACGTAAGAGACAGGTCGCGCACGTACGAGCAGTACTTC
TRBJ1-1	11	TRBV20-1	-	-	CSGRQNTEAFF	TGCAGTGGTAGACAGAACACTGAAGCTTTCTTT
TRBJ2-1	13	TRBV4-1	-	-	CASSQVADNEQFF	TGCGCCAGCAGCCAAGTAGCAGACAATGAGCAGTTCTTC
TRBJ2-1	15	TRBV5-6	-	TRBD2	CASSLETSGRDEQFF	TGTGCCAGCAGCTTGGAGACTAGCGGACGAGATGAGCAGTTCTTC
TRBJ1-4	16	TRBV5-1	-	-	CASSLEAVRPNEKLFF	TGCGCCAGCAGCTTGGAGGCGGTGAGACCTAATGAAAAACTGTTTTTT
TRBJ1-1	14	TRBV5-4	-	-	CASSHSGGGTEAFF	TGTGCCAGCAGCCATTCGGGGGGAGGCACTGAAGCTTTCTTT
TRBJ1-5	16	TRBV5-6	-	TRBD1	CASSFLDRSNNQPQHF	TGTGCCAGCAGCTTTTTGGACAGGAGCAACAATCAGCCCCAGCATTTT
TRBJ2-7	15	TRBV10-1	-	-	CASSESGPPWDEQYF	TGCGCCAGCAGTGAGTCTGGGCCACCATGGGACGAGCAGTACTTC
TRBJ1-1	12	TRBV29-1	once	-	CSVEDRGSEAFF	TGCAGCGTTGAAGATCGGGGGTCTGAAGCTTTCTTT
TRBJ2-7	14	TRBV5-1	-	-	CASSLDGSSYEQYF	TGCGCCAGCAGCTTGGACGGGAGCTCCTACGAGCAGTACTTC
TRBJ2-1	15	TRBV30	-	TRBD1	CAWSVRQGSYNEQFF	TGTGCCTGGAGTGTACGACAGGGTTCCTACAATGAGCAGTTCTTC
TRBJ2-5	15	TRBV2	once	-	CASSPATLRGETQYF	TGTGCCAGCAGTCCGGCTACACTTCGGGGGGAGACCCAGTACTTC
TRBJ2-6	17	TRBV15	-	-	CATSRDRGGSGANVLTF	TGTGCCACCAGCAGAGACAGGGGCGGCTCTGGGGCCAACGTCCTGACTTTC
TRBJ1-1	15	TRBV6-4	few	-	CASSDSPGRNTEAFF	TGTGCCAGCAGTGACTCCCCAGGGCGAAACACTGAAGCTTTCTTT
TRBJ2-2	16	TRBV3-1/TRBV3-2	-	TRBD1	CASSHGTEQNTGELFF	TGTGCCAGCAGCCACGGGACAGAGCAGAACACCGGGGAGCTGTTTTTT
TRBJ1-5	14	TRBV3-1/TRBV3-2	once	-	CASSRDTTNQPQHF	TGTGCCAGCAGCCGGGACACAACAAATCAGCCCCAGCATTTT
TRBJ2-7	14	TRBV10-3	-	TRBD2	CAISGTSGSYEQYF	TGTGCCATCAGTGGGACTAGCGGGAGCTACGAGCAGTACTTC
TRBJ1-1	11	TRBV4-2	-	-	CASRVNTEAFF	TGTGCCAGCCGAGTGAACACTGAAGCTTTCTTT
TRBJ2-1	13	TRBV19	-	TRBD1	CASSRQGVDEQFF	TGTGCCAGTAGCCGACAGGGGGTGGATGAGCAGTTCTTC
TRBJ1-4	15	TRBV25-1	-	-	CASSEAGGTNEKLFF	TGTGCCAGCAGTGAGGCCGGCGGGACTAATGAAAAACTGTTTTTT
TRBJ2-1	15	TRBV7-2	-	-	CASSLVIGVVDEQFF	TGTGCCAGCAGCTTAGTGATCGGGGTGGTCGATGAGCAGTTCTTC